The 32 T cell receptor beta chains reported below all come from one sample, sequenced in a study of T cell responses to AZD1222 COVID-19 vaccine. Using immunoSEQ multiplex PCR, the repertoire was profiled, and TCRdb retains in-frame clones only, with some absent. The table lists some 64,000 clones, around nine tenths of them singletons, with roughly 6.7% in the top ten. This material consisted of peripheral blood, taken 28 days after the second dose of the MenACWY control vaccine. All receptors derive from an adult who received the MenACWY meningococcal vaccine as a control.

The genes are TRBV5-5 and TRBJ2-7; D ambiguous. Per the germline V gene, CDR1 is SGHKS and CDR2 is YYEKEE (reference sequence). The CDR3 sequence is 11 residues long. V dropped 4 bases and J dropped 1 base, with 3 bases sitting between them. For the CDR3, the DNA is TGTGCCAGCAGCCCTTCCTACGAGCAGTACTTC. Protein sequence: CASSPSYEQYF.

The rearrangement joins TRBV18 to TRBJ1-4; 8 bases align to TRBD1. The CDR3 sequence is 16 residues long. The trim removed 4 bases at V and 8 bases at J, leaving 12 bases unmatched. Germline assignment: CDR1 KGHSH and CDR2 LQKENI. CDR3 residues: CASSLNDRGIKEKLFF. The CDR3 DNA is TGTGCCAGCTCACTAAATGACAGGGGAATTAAGGAAAAACTGTTTTTT. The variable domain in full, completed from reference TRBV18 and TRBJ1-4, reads NAGVMQNPRHLVRRRGQEARLRCSPMKGHSHVYWYRQLPEEGLKFMVYLQKENIIDESGMPKERFSAEFPKEGPSILRIQQVVRGDSAAYFCASSLNDRGIKEKLFFGSGTQLSVL.

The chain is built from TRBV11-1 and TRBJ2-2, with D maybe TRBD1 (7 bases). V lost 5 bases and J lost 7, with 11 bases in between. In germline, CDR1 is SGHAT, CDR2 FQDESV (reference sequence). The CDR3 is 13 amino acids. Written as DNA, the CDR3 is TGTGCCAGCAGCGCGGGACAGCTCGGGGAGCTGTTTTTT. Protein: CASSAGQLGELFF. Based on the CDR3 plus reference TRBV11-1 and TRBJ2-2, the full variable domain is EAEVAQSPRYKITEKSQAVAFWCDPISGHATLYWYRQILGQGPELLVQFQDESVVDDSQLPKDRFSAERLKGVDSTLKIQPAELGDSAMYLCASSAGQLGELFFGEGSRLTVL.

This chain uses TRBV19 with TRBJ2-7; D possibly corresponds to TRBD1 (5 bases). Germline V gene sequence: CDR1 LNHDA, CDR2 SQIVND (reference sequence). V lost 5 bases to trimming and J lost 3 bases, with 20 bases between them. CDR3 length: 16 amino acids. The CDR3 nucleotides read TGTGCCAGTAGTTCAGGGTTGGGTCTCGCCCTCTACGAGCAGTACTTC. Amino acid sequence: CASSSGLGLALYEQYF.

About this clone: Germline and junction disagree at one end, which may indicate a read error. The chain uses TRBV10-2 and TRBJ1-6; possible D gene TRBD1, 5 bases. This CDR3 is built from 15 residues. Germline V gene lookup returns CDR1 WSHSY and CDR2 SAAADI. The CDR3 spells CAGSEIGAVNSPLHF. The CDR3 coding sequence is TGCGCCGGCAGTGAGATCGGGGCTGTTAATTCACCCCTCCACTTT.

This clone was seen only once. The CDR3 DNA sequence: TGTGCCAGCAGGGGGGACAAAACGGATACGCAGTATTTT. It specifies CASRGDKTDTQYF. This chain connects TRBV25-1 to TRBJ2-3; maybe TRBD1 (6 bases). From germline, CDR1 is MGHDK and CDR2 SYGVNS. The CDR3 contains 13 residues. Trimming removed 6 bases from V and 6 bases from J, with 13 bases in between.

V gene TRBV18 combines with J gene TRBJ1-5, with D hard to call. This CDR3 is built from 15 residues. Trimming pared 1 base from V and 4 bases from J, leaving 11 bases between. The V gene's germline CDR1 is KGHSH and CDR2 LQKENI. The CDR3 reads CASSPQGSSNQPQHF. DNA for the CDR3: TGTGCCAGCTCACCACAGGGCAGCAGTAATCAGCCCCAGCATTTT.

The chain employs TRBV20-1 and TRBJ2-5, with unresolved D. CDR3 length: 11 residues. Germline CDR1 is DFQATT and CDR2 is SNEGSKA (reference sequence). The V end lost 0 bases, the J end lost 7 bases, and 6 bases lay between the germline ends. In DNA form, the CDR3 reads TGCAGTGCTAGAGATCCGGGGACCCAGTACTTC. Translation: CSARDPGTQYF.

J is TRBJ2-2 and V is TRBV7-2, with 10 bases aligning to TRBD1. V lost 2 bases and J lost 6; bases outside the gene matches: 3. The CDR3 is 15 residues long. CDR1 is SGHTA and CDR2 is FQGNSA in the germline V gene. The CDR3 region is CASSLLGTGAGELFF. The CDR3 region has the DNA TGTGCCAGCAGCTTACTTGGGACAGGGGCCGGGGAGCTGTTTTTT.

This CDR3 is CASSTRTSGRTDTQYF. The CDR3 DNA sequence: TGTGCCAGCAGCACCCGGACTAGCGGGAGAACAGATACGCAGTATTTT. The rearrangement links TRBV7-2 to TRBJ2-3; 13 bases match TRBD2. The CDR3 runs 16 residues. CDR1 and CDR2 (germline): SGHTA, FQGNSA. The ends lost 5 bases at V and 3 bases at J; junction bases unmatched: 5.

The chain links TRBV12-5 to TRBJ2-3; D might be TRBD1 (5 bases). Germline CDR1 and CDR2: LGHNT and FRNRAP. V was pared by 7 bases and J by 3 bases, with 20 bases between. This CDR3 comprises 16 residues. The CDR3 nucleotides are TGTGCTAGTGCTTCATCGAGAGGCAGGGAAACAGATACGCAGTATTTT. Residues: CASASSRGRETDTQYF. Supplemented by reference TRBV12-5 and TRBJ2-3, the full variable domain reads DARVTQTPRHKVTEMGQEVTMRCQPILGHNTVFWYRQTMMQGLELLAYFRNRAPLDDSGMPKDRFSAEMPDATLATLKIQPSEPRDSAVYFCASASSRGRETDTQYFGPGTRLTVL.

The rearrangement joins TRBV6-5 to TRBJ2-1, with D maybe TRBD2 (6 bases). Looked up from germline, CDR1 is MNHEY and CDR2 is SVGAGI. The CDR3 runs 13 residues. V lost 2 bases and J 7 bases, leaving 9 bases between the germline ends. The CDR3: CASSYAGRNEQFF. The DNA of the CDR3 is TGTGCCAGCAGTTACGCGGGAAGGAATGAGCAGTTCTTC.

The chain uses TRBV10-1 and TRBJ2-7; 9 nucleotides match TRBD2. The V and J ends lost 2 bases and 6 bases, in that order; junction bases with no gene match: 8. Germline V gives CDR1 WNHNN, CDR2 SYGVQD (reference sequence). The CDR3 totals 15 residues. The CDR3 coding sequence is TGCGCCAGCAGTGAGACCCGCGGGAGGGCGCGCGAGCAGTACTTC. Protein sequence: CASSETRGRAREQYF.

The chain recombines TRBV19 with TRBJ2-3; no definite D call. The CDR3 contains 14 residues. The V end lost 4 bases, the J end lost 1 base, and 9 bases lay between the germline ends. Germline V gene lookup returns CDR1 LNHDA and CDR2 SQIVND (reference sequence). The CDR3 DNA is TGTGCCAGTAGTACCCGGAGCGGCACAGATACGCAGTATTTT. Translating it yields CASSTRSGTDTQYF. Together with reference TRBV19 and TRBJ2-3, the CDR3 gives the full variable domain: DGGITQSPKYLFRKEGQNVTLSCEQNLNHDAMYWYRQDPGQGLRLIYYSQIVNDFQKGDIAEGYSVSREKKESFPLTVTSAQKNPTAFYLCASSTRSGTDTQYFGPGTRLTVL.

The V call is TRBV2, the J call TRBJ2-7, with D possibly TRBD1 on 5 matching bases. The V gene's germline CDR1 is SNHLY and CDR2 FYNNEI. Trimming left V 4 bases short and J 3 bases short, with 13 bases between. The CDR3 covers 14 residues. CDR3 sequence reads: CASSGPAQVYEQYF. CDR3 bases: TGTGCCAGCAGTGGCCCGGCACAGGTCTACGAGCAGTACTTC.

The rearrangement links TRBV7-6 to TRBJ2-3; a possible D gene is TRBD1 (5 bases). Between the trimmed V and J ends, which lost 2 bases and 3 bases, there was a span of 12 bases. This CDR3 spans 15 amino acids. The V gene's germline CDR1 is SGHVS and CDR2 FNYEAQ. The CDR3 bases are TGTGCCAGCAGCTTATGGGGCGCGGAAACAGATACGCAGTATTTT. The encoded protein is CASSLWGAETDTQYF. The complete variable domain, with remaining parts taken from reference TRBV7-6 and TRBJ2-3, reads GAGVSQSPRYKVTKRGQDVALRCDPISGHVSLYWYRQALGQGPEFLTYFNYEAQQDKSGLPNDRFSAERPEGSISTLTIQRTEQRDSAMYRCASSLWGAETDTQYFGPGTRLTVL.

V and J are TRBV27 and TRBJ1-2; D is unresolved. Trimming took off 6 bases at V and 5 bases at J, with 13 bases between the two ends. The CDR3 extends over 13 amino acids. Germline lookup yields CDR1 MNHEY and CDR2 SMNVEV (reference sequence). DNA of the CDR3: TGTGCCAGCAGCCGGTGGGATTTATATGGCTACACCTTC. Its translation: CASSRWDLYGYTF.

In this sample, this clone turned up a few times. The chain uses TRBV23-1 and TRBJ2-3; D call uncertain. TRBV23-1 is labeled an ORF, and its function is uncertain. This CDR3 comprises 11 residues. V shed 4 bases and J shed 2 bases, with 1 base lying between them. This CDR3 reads CASSLTDTQYF. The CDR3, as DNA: TGCGCCAGCAGTCTCACAGATACGCAGTATTTT.

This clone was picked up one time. The CDR3 protein is CASSLQGRDQPQHF. Here the CDR3 DNA reads TGTGCCAGCAGTTTACAAGGGAGGGATCAGCCCCAGCATTTT. The chain carries TRBV27 and TRBJ1-5, with D hard to call. The CDR3 runs 14 residues. Trimming left V 2 bases short and J 5 bases short, with 10 bases between. The germline CDR1 and CDR2 sequences are MNHEY and SMNVEV (reference sequence).

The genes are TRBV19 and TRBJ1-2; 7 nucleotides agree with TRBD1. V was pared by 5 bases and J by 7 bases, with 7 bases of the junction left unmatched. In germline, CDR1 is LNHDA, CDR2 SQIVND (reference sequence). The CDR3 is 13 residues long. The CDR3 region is CASSHRGGGGYTF. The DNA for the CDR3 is TGTGCCAGTAGTCACAGGGGAGGTGGTGGCTACACCTTC.

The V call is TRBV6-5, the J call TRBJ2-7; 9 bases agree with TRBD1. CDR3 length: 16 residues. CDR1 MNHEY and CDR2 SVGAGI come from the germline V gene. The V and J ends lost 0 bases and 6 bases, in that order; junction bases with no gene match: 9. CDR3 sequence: CASSYSGQGRRFEQYF. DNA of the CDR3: TGTGCCAGCAGTTACTCGGGACAGGGAAGAAGATTCGAGCAGTACTTC.

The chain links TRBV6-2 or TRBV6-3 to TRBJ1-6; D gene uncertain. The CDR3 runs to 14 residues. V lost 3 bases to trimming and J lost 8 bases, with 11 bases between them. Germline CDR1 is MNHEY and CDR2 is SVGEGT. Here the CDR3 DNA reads TGTGCCAGCAGTTATACAATGGAAGATTCACCCCTCCACTTT. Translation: CASSYTMEDSPLHF.

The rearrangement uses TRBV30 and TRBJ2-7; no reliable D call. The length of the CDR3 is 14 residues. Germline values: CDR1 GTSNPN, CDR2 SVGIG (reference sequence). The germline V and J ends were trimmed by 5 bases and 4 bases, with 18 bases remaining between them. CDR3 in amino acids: CAWDGALDRYEQYF. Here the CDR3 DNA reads TGTGCCTGGGACGGAGCCCTGGACCGGTACGAGCAGTACTTC.

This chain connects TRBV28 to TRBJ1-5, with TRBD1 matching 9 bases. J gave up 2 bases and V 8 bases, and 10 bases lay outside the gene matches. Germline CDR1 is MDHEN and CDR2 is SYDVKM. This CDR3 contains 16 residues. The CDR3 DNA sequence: TGTGCCAGCTTGACAGGGGGGGGTATCCGCAATCAGCCCCAGCATTTT. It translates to CASLTGGGIRNQPQHF. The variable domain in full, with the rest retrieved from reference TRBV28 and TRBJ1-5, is DVKVTQSSRYLVKRTGEKVFLECVQDMDHENMFWYRQDPGLGLRLIYFSYDVKMKEKGDIPEGYSVSREKKERFSLILESASTNQTSMYLCASLTGGGIRNQPQHFGDGTRLSIL.

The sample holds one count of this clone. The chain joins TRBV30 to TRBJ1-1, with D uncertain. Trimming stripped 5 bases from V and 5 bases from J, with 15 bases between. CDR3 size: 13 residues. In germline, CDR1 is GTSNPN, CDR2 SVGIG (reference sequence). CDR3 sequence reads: CAWVPPAATEAFF. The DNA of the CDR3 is TGTGCCTGGGTTCCCCCGGCGGCTACTGAAGCTTTCTTT.

The CDR3 region is CASSLGGRRQPQHF. CDR3 DNA: TGTGCCAGCAGTTTAGGGGGAAGACGGCAGCCCCAGCATTTT. V is TRBV28 and J is TRBJ1-5, with D perhaps matching TRBD1 (5 bases). The germline V gene encodes CDR1 MDHEN and CDR2 SYDVKM. V was pared by 2 bases and J by 7 bases, with 12 bases between. The CDR3 contains 14 residues. The entire variable domain, with the rest obtained from reference TRBV28 and TRBJ1-5, is as follows: DVKVTQSSRYLVKRTGEKVFLECVQDMDHENMFWYRQDPGLGLRLIYFSYDVKMKEKGDIPEGYSVSREKKERFSLILESASTNQTSMYLCASSLGGRRQPQHFGDGTRLSIL.

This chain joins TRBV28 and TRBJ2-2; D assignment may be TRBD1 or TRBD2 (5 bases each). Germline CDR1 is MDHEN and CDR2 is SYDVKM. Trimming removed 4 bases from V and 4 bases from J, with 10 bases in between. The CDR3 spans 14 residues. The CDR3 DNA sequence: TGTGCCAGCAGTTCCCCCGGGGCCACCGGGGAGCTGTTTTTT. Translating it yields CASSSPGATGELFF.

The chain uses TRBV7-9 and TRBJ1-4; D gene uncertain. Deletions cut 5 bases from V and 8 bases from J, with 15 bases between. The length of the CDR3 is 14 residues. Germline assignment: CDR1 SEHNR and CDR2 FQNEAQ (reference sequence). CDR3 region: CASSRTGTKEKLFF. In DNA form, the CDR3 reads TGTGCCAGCAGCCGTACGGGCACCAAAGAAAAACTGTTTTTT.

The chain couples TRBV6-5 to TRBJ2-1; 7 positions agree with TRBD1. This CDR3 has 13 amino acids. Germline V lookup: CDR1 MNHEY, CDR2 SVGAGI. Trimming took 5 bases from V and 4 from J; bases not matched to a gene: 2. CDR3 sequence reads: CASSPTGYNEQFF. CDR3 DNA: TGTGCCAGCAGTCCGACAGGGTACAATGAGCAGTTCTTC.

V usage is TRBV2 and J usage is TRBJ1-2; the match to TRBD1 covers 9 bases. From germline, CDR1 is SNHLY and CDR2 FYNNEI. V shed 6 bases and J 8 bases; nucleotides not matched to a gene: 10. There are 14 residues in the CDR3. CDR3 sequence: CASRKGDRVFGYTF. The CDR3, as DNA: TGTGCCAGCAGGAAGGGGGACAGGGTGTTCGGCTACACCTTC.

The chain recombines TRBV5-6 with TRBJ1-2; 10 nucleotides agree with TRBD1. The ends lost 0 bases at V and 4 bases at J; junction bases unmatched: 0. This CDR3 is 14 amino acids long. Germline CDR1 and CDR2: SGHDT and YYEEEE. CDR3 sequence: CASSLGQGAYGYTF. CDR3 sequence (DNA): TGTGCCAGCAGCTTGGGACAGGGGGCCTATGGCTACACCTTC.

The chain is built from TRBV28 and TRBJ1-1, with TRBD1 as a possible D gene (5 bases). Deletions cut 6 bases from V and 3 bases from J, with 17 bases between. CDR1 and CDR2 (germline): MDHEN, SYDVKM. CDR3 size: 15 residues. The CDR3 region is CASSHLGESDTEAFF. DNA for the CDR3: TGTGCCAGCAGCCACCTAGGGGAGTCGGACACTGAAGCTTTCTTT.